This T cell receptor beta chain was identified during a study of blood T cells in healthy people across ages. Only a few counts were recorded for this clonotype. Its antigen is unidentified. Germline CDR1 and CDR2: SGHRS and YFSETQ. Trimming removed 4 bases from V and 6 bases from J; junction bases left unmatched: 7. The CDR3 has 14 amino acids. Through a sample-barcoded 5' primer and a J-beta primer mix, a second PCR was run for roughly 7 to 12 cycles. The yield of each sample was at least 3 million CDR3-containing paired-end reads. MiXCR, applied by TCRdb to the 5' RACE reads, yields one record per CDR3 protein. The data show hundreds of thousands of distinct CDR3 sequences, approximately 53% seen once. Study findings and constraints: Age brought a roughly linear fall in TCR beta diversity measured per million T cells.

This receptor was obtained from a man in his forties in good health. Sequencing was carried out using blood. The chain joins TRBV5-1 to TRBJ1-5, with 7 bases aligning to TRBD1. The CDR3, as DNA: TGCGCCAGCAGCGAGGGGGCTTCGGCTCAGCCCCAGCATTTT. Residues: CASSEGASAQPQHF.